The rows below give T cell receptor beta chains drawn from one sample of a study of T cells after yellow fever vaccination. TCRdb ran MiXCR on the 5' RACE reads and lists one entry per CDR3 protein. The repertoire holds hundreds of thousands of distinct CDR3 sequences, with approximately 16% as singletons. The sequenced sample was PBMCs, obtained around 5 days after the first yellow fever vaccination. The source of these receptors is a man between 18 and 29 years old who received the YFV17D yellow fever vaccine. CDR3s include the opening cysteine and the closing phenylalanine or tryptophan. Fields, in order: D gene, clone size, V gene, J gene, CDR3 protein, CDR3 DNA. A D gene is named only where the DNA matches it firmly. A row's size may be missing; if present it is once, few, many or a size class.

d_call: .
clone_size: .
v_call: TRBV15
j_call: TRBJ2-3
cdr3_aa: CATRGGNRALTDTQYF
cdr3_nt: TGTGCCACCAGGGGGGGCAACAGGGCCCTCACAGATACGCAGTATTTT

d_call: .
clone_size: few
v_call: TRBV6-5
j_call: TRBJ2-1
cdr3_aa: CASSYSQGGDEQFF
cdr3_nt: TGTGCCAGCAGTTACTCGCAGGGTGGCGATGAGCAGTTCTTC

d_call: .
clone_size: .
v_call: TRBV6-1
j_call: TRBJ2-3
cdr3_aa: CASSTSPGTFSDF
cdr3_nt: TGTGCCAGCAGCACCTCCCCAGGGACCTTTTCGGATTTT

d_call: TRBD1
clone_size: .
v_call: TRBV7-9
j_call: TRBJ2-7
cdr3_aa: CASSLDRAGGEQYF
cdr3_nt: TGTGCCAGCAGCTTAGATAGGGCAGGGGGCGAGCAGTACTTC

d_call: .
clone_size: many
v_call: TRBV5-1
j_call: TRBJ2-2
cdr3_aa: CASSFTGSGELFF
cdr3_nt: TGCGCCAGCAGCTTCACAGGGTCCGGGGAGCTGTTTTTT

d_call: .
clone_size: .
v_call: TRBV18
j_call: TRBJ2-3
cdr3_aa: CASSPRNRGGPDTQYF
cdr3_nt: TGTGCCAGCTCACCACGGAACAGGGGAGGGCCAGATACGCAGTATTTT

d_call: .
clone_size: .
v_call: TRBV6-2/TRBV6-3
j_call: TRBJ2-7
cdr3_aa: CASRTKTYEQYF
cdr3_nt: TGTGCCAGCAGGACAAAGACCTACGAGCAGTACTTC

d_call: TRBD1
clone_size: few
v_call: TRBV10-3
j_call: TRBJ2-7
cdr3_aa: CAISAGQGPYEQYF
cdr3_nt: TGTGCCATCAGCGCCGGACAGGGTCCCTACGAGCAGTACTTC

d_call: .
clone_size: many
v_call: TRBV5-1
j_call: TRBJ2-2
cdr3_aa: CASSSIDTGELFF
cdr3_nt: TGCGCCAGCAGCTCGATAGACACCGGGGAGCTGTTTTTT

d_call: .
clone_size: many
v_call: TRBV7-8
j_call: TRBJ1-5
cdr3_aa: CASSSLGGSQPQHF
cdr3_nt: TGTGCCAGCAGCTCCCTCGGGGGCTCTCAGCCCCAGCATTTT

d_call: TRBD2
clone_size: few
v_call: TRBV12-3/TRBV12-4
j_call: TRBJ2-5
cdr3_aa: CASSLGVLAGARLLETQYF
cdr3_nt: TGTGCCAGCAGTTTAGGGGTTTTAGCGGGGGCTCGACTCCTAGAGACCCAGTACTTC

d_call: TRBD1
clone_size: few
v_call: TRBV11-1
j_call: TRBJ2-2
cdr3_aa: CASSSGTGGLPNTGELFF
cdr3_nt: TGTGCCAGCAGCTCCGGGACAGGGGGCCTCCCTAACACCGGGGAGCTGTTTTTT

d_call: .
clone_size: .
v_call: TRBV5-1
j_call: TRBJ1-1
cdr3_aa: CASSIGGPEAFF
cdr3_nt: TGCGCCAGCAGTATAGGGGGGCCCGAAGCTTTCTTT

d_call: .
clone_size: .
v_call: TRBV5-1
j_call: TRBJ2-2
cdr3_aa: CASRTLDTGELFF
cdr3_nt: TGCGCCAGCCGGACTCTCGACACCGGGGAGCTGTTTTTT

d_call: .
clone_size: .
v_call: TRBV29-1
j_call: TRBJ2-3
cdr3_aa: CSVDRGTDTQYF
cdr3_nt: TGCAGCGTTGACAGGGGCACAGATACGCAGTATTTT

d_call: TRBD1
clone_size: few
v_call: TRBV12-3/TRBV12-4
j_call: TRBJ1-4
cdr3_aa: CASSTTGGGEKLFF
cdr3_nt: TGTGCCAGCAGTACCACAGGGGGCGGTGAAAAACTGTTTTTT